One and the same sample provided the 18 T cell receptor beta chains below, sequenced in a study of spatial heterogeneity in lung cancer. Broader study findings: Mutation tallies in tumors tracked expanded intratumoral alpha and beta TCR counts.

Time point of the sample: sample taken at primary tumor resection. TCRdb itself ran the 5' RACE reads through MiXCR, one entry per CDR3 protein. The sample consists of 13,000 or so distinct CDR3 sequences, around 6.1% of them appearing once. These receptors have no known antigen. The specimen comprised lung tumor tissue, sampled at surgery. These receptors were obtained from a female donor with early-stage non-small cell lung cancer.

In this sample, this clonotype turned up many times. V gene TRBV11-2 combines with J gene TRBJ2-6; 7 bases match TRBD1. Unmatched junction bases numbered 11, after V lost 5 bases and J lost 1 base. The CDR3 is made up of 18 amino acids. Germline CDR1 is SGHAT and CDR2 is FQNNGV. The CDR3 coding sequence is TGTGCCAGCAGCCCGCGGTTGGGCAGGGGGTCTGGGGCCAACGTCCTGACTTTC. Residues: CASSPRLGRGSGANVLTF. The complete variable domain, with remaining parts taken from reference TRBV11-2 and TRBJ2-6, reads EAGVAQSPRYKIIEKRQSVAFWCNPISGHATLYWYQQILGQGPKLLIQFQNNGVVDDSQLPKDRFSAERLKGVDSTLKIQPAKLEDSAVYLCASSPRLGRGSGANVLTFGAGSRLTVL.

Sample share makes this clonotype medium-sized. CDR3 protein: CASSQVRREAPLHF. The CDR3 DNA sequence: TGCGCCAGCAGCCAAGTGCGTCGGGAGGCCCCCCTCCACTTT. The V call is TRBV4-3, the J call TRBJ1-6; D gene ambiguous. V lost 1 base to trimming and J lost 13 bases, with 14 bases between them. The CDR3 is 14 amino acids. CDR1 and CDR2 (germline): LGHNA, YSLEER.

Many counts were recorded for this clonotype. This chain uses TRBV25-1 with TRBJ1-6, with TRBD1 as a possible D gene (5 bases). Per germline, CDR1 MGHDK and CDR2 SYGVNS. V lost 3 bases and J lost 11, with 17 bases in between. This CDR3 is built from 15 residues. In DNA, the CDR3 is TGTGCCAGCAGTGAGTACTCCAGGGTGGGGGCACCCCTCCACTTT. This encodes CASSEYSRVGAPLHF.

This clonotype was found many times. V and J are TRBV20-1 and TRBJ2-3, with D uncertain. V was pared by 4 bases and J by 2 bases, with 10 bases between. The germline V gene encodes CDR1 DFQATT and CDR2 SNEGSKA (reference sequence). This CDR3 contains 13 residues. CDR3 region: CSAKEQATDTQYF. DNA for the CDR3: TGCAGTGCTAAGGAGCAGGCCACAGATACGCAGTATTTT.

The CDR3 spells CASSPLTSASTDTQYF. The CDR3 DNA is TGTGCCAGCAGCCCCCTGACTAGCGCTAGCACAGATACGCAGTATTTT. The chain recombines TRBV7-9 with TRBJ2-3; 8 bases are a match to TRBD2. The J segment lost 0 bases and the V segment lost 5 bases, leaving 7 bases of the junction unmatched. The length of the CDR3 is 16 residues. Per germline, CDR1 SEHNR and CDR2 FQNEAQ (reference sequence). Full variable domain (rest looked up from reference TRBV7-9 and TRBJ2-3): DTGVSQNPRHKITKRGQNVTFRCDPISEHNRLYWYRQTLGQGPEFLTYFQNEAQLEKSRLLSDRFSAERPKGSFSTLEIQRTEQGDSAMYLCASSPLTSASTDTQYFGPGTRLTVL.

This clonotype was seen at least ten times. The chain combines TRBV30 with TRBJ1-4; D gene unclear. Germline V gene data show CDR1 as GTSNPN and CDR2 as SVGIG (reference sequence). This CDR3 comprises 12 residues. The V end lost 2 bases, the J end lost 8 bases, and 9 bases lay between the germline ends. The CDR3 here is CAWSPLGEKLFF. The CDR3 DNA follows: TGTGCCTGGAGTCCCTTGGGGGAAAAACTGTTTTTT.

This clonotype has ten or more counts. The chain employs TRBV4-1 and TRBJ2-3, with 8 positions matching TRBD2. Per germline, CDR1 MGHRA and CDR2 YSYEKL. This CDR3 is built from 12 residues. The V gene end was trimmed by 4 bases and the J gene end by 12 bases; junction bases not matched to a gene: 6. Written as DNA, the CDR3 is TGCGCCAGCAGCCTTGCGGGGGGCCCCCAGTATTTT. Its protein is CASSLAGGPQYF.

The rearrangement joins TRBV10-1 to TRBJ2-5, with D maybe TRBD2 (5 bases). Trimming stripped 2 bases from V and 9 bases from J, with 13 bases between. Per germline, CDR1 WNHNN and CDR2 SYGVQD (reference sequence). The CDR3 is 13 residues long. The CDR3 bases are TGCGCCAGCAGTGAGACCGGGGTAGGGCCCCAGTACTTC. Translating it yields CASSETGVGPQYF.

This clonotype was counted many times. This chain uses TRBV7-9 with TRBJ1-1, with TRBD1 matching 7 bases. J lost 6 bases, V lost 2 bases, and 6 bases had no gene match. Germline CDR1 reads SEHNR; CDR2 reads FQNEAQ (reference sequence). The CDR3 has 14 amino acids. CDR3 protein: CASSLHSGGSEAFF. For the CDR3, the DNA is TGTGCCAGCAGCTTACATTCAGGGGGATCTGAAGCTTTCTTT.

This clonotype was counted ten times or more. This sequence joins TRBV20-1 and TRBJ2-3, with a possible D match to TRBD2 (7 bases). Trimming removed 6 bases from V and 1 base from J, with 17 bases in between. Germline V gene data show CDR1 as DFQATT and CDR2 as SNEGSKA (reference sequence). The CDR3 contains 15 residues. The chain's CDR3 is CSAILIGGRTDTQYF. DNA for the CDR3: TGCAGTGCGATCCTTATCGGGGGGCGCACAGATACGCAGTATTTT.

This clonotype appeared many times. The junction differs from germline at one of its ends, possibly a read error. The rearrangement joins TRBV28 to TRBJ2-1; TRBD2 agrees at 10 bases. The CDR3 extends over 17 amino acids. The germline gives CDR1 MDHEN, CDR2 SYDVKM. The CDR3 here is CASSLLVWTSGYSEQFF. As DNA, the CDR3 is TGTGCCAGCAGTTTATTGGTGTGGACTAGCGGTTACAGTGAGCAGTTCTTC.

Relative to its sample, this clonotype is medium-sized. This chain connects TRBV10-3 to TRBJ2-3; D could derive from TRBD1 or TRBD2 (5 bases each). The V and J ends lost 8 bases and 4 bases respectively, with 13 bases between them. The germline V gene encodes CDR1 ENHRY and CDR2 SYGVKD. The CDR3 contains 13 residues. CDR3 bases: TGTGCCATCTCTGGGTCGGGACCAGATACGCAGTATTTT. Translation: CAISGSGPDTQYF.

This clonotype was detected many times. V is TRBV6-5 and J is TRBJ1-4; no reliable D call. Trimming took 6 bases from V and 7 from J, leaving 15 bases between them. CDR3 length: 14 residues. The germline gives CDR1 MNHEY, CDR2 SVGAGI. The CDR3 coding sequence is TGTGCCAGCAGCCCCCGGTGGCAGGTTGAAAAACTGTTTTTT. This translates into CASSPRWQVEKLFF.

This clonotype was seen ten or more times. The chain joins TRBV30 to TRBJ2-3, with D unclear. The V and J ends lost 3 bases and 1 base respectively, with 8 bases between them. This CDR3 comprises 13 residues. Germline lookup yields CDR1 GTSNPN and CDR2 SVGIG (reference sequence). The CDR3 coding sequence is TGTGCCTGGAGAGAAGCTGGCACAGATACGCAGTATTTT. This gives the protein CAWREAGTDTQYF. The entire variable domain, with the rest obtained from reference TRBV30 and TRBJ2-3, is as follows: SQTIHQWPATLVQPVGSPLSLECTVEGTSNPNLYWYRQAAGRGLQLLFYSVGIGQISSEVPQNLSASRPQDRQFILSSKKLLLSDSGFYLCAWREAGTDTQYFGPGTRLTVL.

Ten or more counts support this clonotype. The chain's CDR3 is CASRTDRGSYEQYF. DNA for the CDR3: TGTGCCAGCAGGACGGACAGGGGATCCTACGAGCAGTACTTC. This chain connects TRBV28 to TRBJ2-7; 9 bases map to TRBD1. Looked up from germline, CDR1 is MDHEN and CDR2 is SYDVKM. This CDR3 contains 14 residues. V lost 6 bases and J lost 1; bases outside the gene matches: 4.

There are many counts of this clonotype. V is TRBV10-3 and J is TRBJ2-3; TRBD2 matches at 12 bases. The CDR3 spans 14 residues. The V gene's germline CDR1 is ENHRY and CDR2 SYGVKD. J gave up 5 bases and V 11 bases, and 8 bases lay outside the gene matches. This CDR3 reads CASRLAGEVDTQYF. CDR3 DNA sequence: TGTGCCTCAAGACTAGCGGGGGAGGTAGATACGCAGTATTTT.

This clonotype was recorded at least ten times. The chain combines TRBV6-2 or TRBV6-3 with TRBJ2-3, with 10 bases fitting TRBD1. Trimming cost V 5 bases and J 4 bases; bases outside gene matches: 9. CDR3 length equals 16 residues. CDR1 is MNHEY and CDR2 is SVGEGT in the germline V gene. The CDR3 region is CASSRPRDRGADTQYF. The CDR3 DNA follows: TGTGCCAGCAGTCGCCCCCGGGACAGGGGCGCAGATACGCAGTATTTT.

This clonotype was detected ten times or more. V usage is TRBV2 and J usage is TRBJ2-7; D unclear. The CDR3 extends over 13 amino acids. Germline V lookup: CDR1 SNHLY, CDR2 FYNNEI. V was trimmed by 7 bases and J by 5 bases, leaving 15 bases between them. CDR3 amino acids: CASNEHGRHEQYF. The CDR3 DNA sequence: TGTGCCAGCAACGAACACGGAAGACACGAGCAGTACTTC.